These 13 T cell receptor beta chains originate from one sample sequenced in a study of post-analysis software for immune sequencing data. Points from the study as a whole: Among roughly 5 TRBV segments more frequent in patients than controls were TRBV5-6, TRBV5-1 and TRBV20-1.

TCR beta libraries were prepared from cDNA with unique molecular identifiers. One entry per CDR3 protein, called by TCRdb with MiXCR from the PCR reads. The repertoire holds over 700,000 distinct CDR3 sequences, roughly 29% seen once, with roughly 0.54% in the top ten. For these TCRs, the target antigens are not known. Sample: blood. All receptors derive from a girl under 18 with multiple sclerosis.

The table lists this clonotype with a few counts. The V and J genes are TRBV6-6 and TRBJ1-1; no clear D. Germline V gene lookup returns CDR1 MNHNY and CDR2 SVGAGI (reference sequence). V was pared by 6 bases and J by 1 base, with 6 bases between. CDR3 length equals 12 residues. The CDR3 nucleotides are TGTGCCAGCAGAGGAAAGAACACTGAAGCTTTCTTT. Translating it yields CASRGKNTEAFF.

DNA of the CDR3: TGTGCCATCAGTGATCGGGGACTAGCGAGAGGCCACGAGCAGTACTTC. Protein: CAISDRGLARGHEQYF. J is TRBJ2-7 and V is TRBV10-3; 10 positions agree with TRBD2. Germline CDR1 reads ENHRY; CDR2 reads SYGVKD. The CDR3 runs 16 residues. The J segment lost 5 bases and the V segment lost 3 bases, leaving 10 bases of the junction unmatched.

The J gene is TRBJ2-3, the V gene TRBV6-5; D is unresolved. Germline-derived CDR1 and CDR2 are MNHEY and SVGAGI. V lost 7 bases and J 5 bases, leaving 13 bases between the germline ends. CDR3 size: 13 residues. The CDR3 loop reads CASTPNWGDTQYF. In DNA, the CDR3 is TGTGCCAGCACCCCCAACTGGGGAGATACGCAGTATTTT.

The chain couples TRBV7-8 to TRBJ1-5; D is unresolved. With 1 base removed from V and 6 bases from J, the gap between germline ends came to 10 bases. Germline V gives CDR1 SGHVS, CDR2 FQNEAQ. There are 14 residues in the CDR3. CDR3 bases: TGTGCCAGCAGCTTAGAGGTAGCAGGTCAGCCCCAGCATTTT. It encodes CASSLEVAGQPQHF. The complete variable domain, with remaining parts taken from reference TRBV7-8 and TRBJ1-5, reads GAGVSQSPRYKVAKRGQDVALRCDPISGHVSLFWYQQALGQGPEFLTYFQNEAQLDKSGLPSDRFFAERPEGSVSTLKIQRTQQEDSAVYLCASSLEVAGQPQHFGDGTRLSIL.

This clonotype was observed a handful of times. This chain joins TRBV27 and TRBJ2-4, with a weak D call TRBD2 (6 bases). Germline V lookup: CDR1 MNHEY, CDR2 SMNVEV (reference sequence). V was shortened by 2 bases and J by 8 bases, with 19 bases between the two germline ends. The CDR3 covers 16 residues. The CDR3 spells CASSLGGYGERDIQYF. Written as DNA, the CDR3 is TGTGCCAGCAGTTTAGGGGGGTATGGGGAGAGGGACATTCAGTACTTC.

With respect to this clonotype: This sequence may be a read error, since a much larger clone differs from it by one base. The chain is built from TRBV6-2 or TRBV6-3 and TRBJ2-5; tentatively, D is TRBD1 (6 bases). Trimming stripped 6 bases from V and 11 bases from J, with 16 bases between. CDR1 MNHEY and CDR2 SVGEGT come from the germline V gene. The CDR3 consists of 12 residues. The CDR3 coding sequence is TGTGCCAGCAGACAGACAGGAGTTGAGCAGTACTTC. Encoded protein: CASRQTGVEQYF.

This clonotype was detected ten times or more. This chain uses TRBV28 with TRBJ2-1; D possibly uses TRBD1 or TRBD2 (5 bases each). Germline CDR1 MDHEN, CDR2 SYDVKM. V was clipped by 6 bases and J by 1 base, with 13 bases between them. This CDR3 region has 15 residues. The CDR3 coding sequence is TGTGCCAGCAGAGGGACCGGTAGGTCCTACAATGAGCAGTTCTTC. Translated, it gives CASRGTGRSYNEQFF.

The chain recombines TRBV7-8 with TRBJ2-1, with TRBD2 matching 7 bases. Germline CDR1 is SGHVS and CDR2 is FQNEAQ. Trimming removed 5 bases from V and 2 bases from J; junction bases left unmatched: 9. This CDR3 spans 16 amino acids. The CDR3 loop reads CASSPYRAGTYNEQFF. The CDR3 DNA follows: TGTGCCAGCAGCCCCTACCGAGCGGGGACCTACAATGAGCAGTTCTTC.

The sample holds a few counts of this clonotype. The chain joins TRBV6-6 to TRBJ2-1; TRBD2 agrees at 8 bases. V was clipped by 5 bases and J by 8 bases; unmatched bases: 8. CDR1 and CDR2 (germline): MNHNY, SVGAGI (reference sequence). CDR3 length: 14 amino acids. The CDR3 here is CASSKGLGGYEQFF. In DNA form, the CDR3 reads TGTGCCAGCAGTAAGGGACTAGGAGGGTATGAGCAGTTCTTC.

This clonotype was seen more than once but under ten times. The chain carries TRBV6-2 or TRBV6-3 and TRBJ2-2; 8 positions agree with TRBD1. Germline V lookup: CDR1 MNHEY, CDR2 SVGEGT. CDR3 length equals 15 residues. V shed 6 bases and J 1 base; nucleotides not matched to a gene: 4. CDR3 amino acids: CASRIGQGNTGELFF. CDR3 nucleotides: TGTGCCAGCAGAATCGGACAGGGGAACACCGGGGAGCTGTTTTTT.

The V and J genes are TRBV7-9 and TRBJ2-1; 9 bases agree with TRBD2. Looked up from germline, CDR1 is SEHNR and CDR2 is FQNEAQ (reference sequence). With V trimmed by 2 bases and J by 7 bases, 12 bases remained unmatched. The CDR3 sequence is 17 residues long. The DNA of the CDR3 is TGTGCCAGCAGCTTATTCGGGGTAGCGGGGGTACGAAATGAGCAGTTCTTC. Translation gives CASSLFGVAGVRNEQFF.

The rearrangement joins TRBV20-1 to TRBJ2-5; D possibly corresponds to TRBD2 (6 bases). The CDR3 spans 15 residues. V lost 1 base and J lost 3, with 15 bases in between. Looked up from germline, CDR1 is DFQATT and CDR2 is SNEGSKA (reference sequence). CDR3 DNA sequence: TGCAGTGCTAGAGTCCCCGGGACTCGTAAAGAGACCCAGTACTTC. It specifies CSARVPGTRKETQYF.

The chain has TRBV5-6 and TRBJ1-3; D is possibly TRBD1 (5 bases). Germline V gives CDR1 SGHDT, CDR2 YYEEEE. Trimming removed 0 bases at V and 8 bases at J, with 9 bases between. The CDR3 spans 13 residues. The CDR3 nucleotides read TGTGCCAGCAGCTTGGGAGACAGTGACACCATATATTTT. Encoded protein: CASSLGDSDTIYF.